Each of the 27 T cell receptor beta chains below was sequenced from the same sample in a study of CD8+ T cells in alopecia areata. TCR sequencing used cDNA made by reverse transcription of extracted RNA. Some clones are missing from TCRdb's copy, which holds only in-frame ones; the method was immunoSEQ multiplex PCR. This sample has 110,000 or so clones, with about 50% found just once. Source material: NKG2D-low CD8+ T cells sorted from blood. These receptors all stem from a human donor with alopecia areata.

The chain carries TRBV6-1 and TRBJ2-4; D not resolved. The CDR3 spans 14 residues. V lost 4 bases to trimming and J lost 3 bases, with 10 bases between them. Germline assignment: CDR1 MNHNS and CDR2 SASEGT. The CDR3 nucleotides read TGTGCCAGCAGTGGTATAGGCGGCAAAAACATTCAGTACTTC. This encodes CASSGIGGKNIQYF.

This clone was picked up a small number of times. Other DNA sequences of this sample code for an identical CDR3. This chain uses TRBV29-1 with TRBJ2-7; D unclear. With 3 bases removed from V and 4 bases from J, the gap between germline ends came to 10 bases. This CDR3 is built from 12 residues. CDR1 and CDR2 from the germline V gene are SQVTM and ANQGSEA. The CDR3 region has the DNA TGCAGCGTTGAGGTCGCGGATTACGAGCAGTACTTC. The encoded protein is CSVEVADYEQYF.

This clone has a single count. The rearrangement uses TRBV2 and TRBJ1-2; tentatively, D is TRBD1 (6 bases). This CDR3 is built from 15 residues. CDR1 and CDR2 (germline): SNHLY, FYNNEI. V was pared by 7 bases and J by 3 bases, with 18 bases between. The CDR3 is CASTAFRGGDYGYTF. CDR3 in DNA: TGTGCCAGCACCGCATTCAGGGGAGGGGACTATGGCTACACCTTC.

The chain recombines TRBV7-6 with TRBJ2-3, with 13 bases identical to TRBD2. After removal of 7 bases from V and 2 bases from J, the junction contained 6 bases not matched to a gene. Germline V lookup: CDR1 SGHVS, CDR2 FNYEAQ. The CDR3 sequence is 16 residues long. In nucleotides, the CDR3 is TGTGCCAGCAACCCTGGACTAGCGGGGGTCACAGATACGCAGTATTTT. It codes for CASNPGLAGVTDTQYF.

This clone appeared a few times. The genes are TRBV5-4 and TRBJ1-1; D uncertain. The CDR3 spans 11 residues. CDR1 is SGHNT and CDR2 is YYREEE in the germline V gene (reference sequence). The germline V and J ends were trimmed by 2 bases and 7 bases, with 6 bases remaining between them. The CDR3 coding sequence is TGTGCCAGCAGCTTAGCTGATGAAGCTTTCTTT. Amino acid sequence: CASSLADEAFF.

In nucleotides, the CDR3 is TGTGCCAGCAGTTTAGGGGGAAATGAGCAGTTCTTC. Translating it yields CASSLGGNEQFF. The chain recombines TRBV6-5 with TRBJ2-1; the D gene is possibly TRBD1 (6 bases). The V and J ends lost 4 bases and 7 bases respectively, with 8 bases between them. The germline gives CDR1 MNHEY, CDR2 SVGAGI. CDR3 length: 12 amino acids.

The rearrangement links TRBV27 to TRBJ1-1; 9 nucleotides match TRBD1. CDR1 and CDR2 from the germline V gene are MNHEY and SMNVEV (reference sequence). CDR3 length: 16 amino acids. Germline trimming cut 1 base from V and 0 bases from J; bases unmatched to any gene: 3. The CDR3 coding sequence is TGTGCCAGCAGTTTATTAGGGACAGGGATGAACACTGAAGCTTTCTTT. Protein: CASSLLGTGMNTEAFF.

This clone came up a few times. Germline and junction disagree at one end, which may indicate a read error. CDR3 coding DNA: TGTGCCAGCACCTTAGTTGCCGGTGATGAGCAGTTCTTC. Translating gives CASTLVAGDEQFF. This chain uses TRBV11-2 with TRBJ2-1, with D uncertain. There are 13 residues in the CDR3. From germline, CDR1 is SGHAT and CDR2 FQNNGV. The variable domain in full, with the rest retrieved from reference TRBV11-2 and TRBJ2-1, is EAGVAQSPRYKIIEKRQSVAFWCNPISGHATLYWYQQILGQGPKLLIQFQNNGVVDDSQLPKDRFSAERLKGVDSTLKIQPAKLEDSAVYLCASTLVAGDEQFFGPGTRLTVL.

This chain links TRBV7-8 with TRBJ2-7; TRBD2 is a possible D gene (6 bases). V was trimmed by 8 bases and J by 3 bases, leaving 14 bases between them. The CDR3 is 13 residues long. Germline assignment: CDR1 SGHVS and CDR2 FQNEAQ. The CDR3 nucleotides read TGTGCCAGCGCCCCGGGGGTAGGCTACGAGCAGTACTTC. Its translation is CASAPGVGYEQYF.

The V gene is TRBV18, the J gene TRBJ2-5; 10 bases are shared with TRBD2. The CDR3 consists of 16 residues. Per germline, CDR1 KGHSH and CDR2 LQKENI. The trim removed 5 bases at V and 0 bases at J, leaving 6 bases unmatched. The CDR3 DNA is TGTGCCAGCTCAACCGGACTAGCGGCGGACCAAGAGACCCAGTACTTC. It codes for CASSTGLAADQETQYF. The entire variable domain, with the rest obtained from reference TRBV18 and TRBJ2-5, is as follows: NAGVMQNPRHLVRRRGQEARLRCSPMKGHSHVYWYRQLPEEGLKFMVYLQKENIIDESGMPKERFSAEFPKEGPSILRIQQVVRGDSAAYFCASSTGLAADQETQYFGPGTRLLVL.

The chain couples TRBV27 to TRBJ1-1; TRBD1 is a possible D gene (5 bases). There are 14 residues in the CDR3. Germline CDR1 reads MNHEY; CDR2 reads SMNVEV (reference sequence). Trimming took 8 bases from V and 0 from J, leaving 13 bases between them. The CDR3 DNA follows: TGTGCCAGCTCCGTTGGGGACCTGAACACTGAAGCTTTCTTT. As protein: CASSVGDLNTEAFF.

This chain uses TRBV5-6 with TRBJ2-3; 8 bases agree with TRBD2. Germline V gene lookup returns CDR1 SGHDT and CDR2 YYEEEE. V was pared by 4 bases and J by 3 bases, with 10 bases of the junction left unmatched. This CDR3 has 16 amino acids. CDR3 sequence: CASSLVVREATDTQYF. Here the CDR3 DNA reads TGTGCCAGCAGCCTTGTTGTGCGGGAGGCAACAGATACGCAGTATTTT.

This chain connects TRBV4-1 to TRBJ2-7; 7 nucleotides agree with TRBD1. The CDR3 spans 15 residues. With 4 bases clipped from V and 4 bases from J, the junction kept 10 bases outside the gene matches. CDR1 is MGHRA and CDR2 is YSYEKL in the germline V gene. The CDR3 loop is CASSPQSGGIYEQYF. DNA for the CDR3: TGCGCCAGCAGCCCGCAGTCAGGGGGAATATACGAGCAGTACTTC.

The table lists this clone with a few counts. The chain combines TRBV29-1 with TRBJ2-7; possibly TRBD2 for D (6 bases). From germline, CDR1 is SQVTM and CDR2 ANQGSEA. CDR3 length: 14 residues. V shed 3 bases and J shed 6 bases, with 18 bases lying between them. CDR3 sequence (DNA): TGCAGCGTTGACCGAAATTCCGGGACTGGCGAGCAGTACTTC. Its protein product is CSVDRNSGTGEQYF.

The chain uses TRBV7-9 and TRBJ1-1; weak D call: TRBD1 (5 bases). Germline lookup yields CDR1 SEHNR and CDR2 FQNEAQ (reference sequence). V shed 6 bases and J shed 8 bases, with 7 bases lying between them. The CDR3 runs 10 residues. The CDR3 DNA is TGTGCCAGCAGGGCAGGGGAAGCTTTCTTT. Translating it yields CASRAGEAFF.

This clone appeared a single time. The rearrangement joins TRBV11-2 to TRBJ2-7; tentatively, D is TRBD1 (5 bases). Germline V gives CDR1 SGHAT, CDR2 FQNNGV. The germline V and J ends were trimmed by 0 bases and 6 bases, with 9 bases remaining between them. The CDR3 runs to 13 residues. Here the CDR3 reads CASSLDRVAEQYF. CDR3 nucleotides: TGTGCCAGCAGCTTAGACAGGGTGGCCGAGCAGTACTTC.

This clone was counted a few times. The J gene is TRBJ2-1, the V gene TRBV7-8, with 7 bases aligning to TRBD2. This CDR3 comprises 14 residues. Unmatched junction bases numbered 8, after V lost 5 bases and J lost 7 bases. CDR1 is SGHVS, CDR2 FQNEAQ, per germline. The CDR3 coding sequence is TGTGCCAGCAGCCTGCGCGGGGGAACTAATGAGCAGTTCTTC. Residues: CASSLRGGTNEQFF.

This clone was picked up a small number of times. The rearrangement uses TRBV28 and TRBJ1-1, with D hard to call. CDR1 and CDR2 from the germline V gene are MDHEN and SYDVKM. V was shortened by 5 bases and J by 2 bases, with 9 bases between the two germline ends. The CDR3 length is 13 residues. The DNA of the CDR3 is TGTGCCAGCAGTAGTAGCGCAAACACTGAAGCTTTCTTT. This gives the protein CASSSSANTEAFF.

This chain links TRBV25-1 with TRBJ1-2; D is undetermined. Between the trimmed V and J ends, which lost 5 bases and 4 bases, there was a span of 14 bases. Germline V gives CDR1 MGHDK, CDR2 SYGVNS. The CDR3 is 14 amino acids. CDR3 in DNA: TGTGCCAGCAGTCCGGGAGCGATTAGCTATGGCTACACCTTC. Residues: CASSPGAISYGYTF.

About this clone itself: The sample carries other DNA sequences with the same CDR3. V is TRBV28 and J is TRBJ2-7, with D perhaps matching TRBD1 (6 bases). Trimming took 2 bases from V and 2 from J, leaving 7 bases between them. From germline, CDR1 is MDHEN and CDR2 SYDVKM. CDR3 length: 13 amino acids. CDR3 in amino acids: CASSLTGTYEQYF. CDR3 coding DNA: TGTGCCAGCAGTTTAACAGGGACCTACGAGCAGTACTTC. Variable domain in full (rest from reference TRBV28 and TRBJ2-7): DVKVTQSSRYLVKRTGEKVFLECVQDMDHENMFWYRQDPGLGLRLIYFSYDVKMKEKGDIPEGYSVSREKKERFSLILESASTNQTSMYLCASSLTGTYEQYFGPGTRLTVT.

This clone was counted a few times. This chain connects TRBV7-6 to TRBJ2-1, with D perhaps matching TRBD1 or TRBD2 (5 bases each). Germline values: CDR1 SGHVS, CDR2 FNYEAQ. V dropped 5 bases and J dropped 4 bases, with 21 bases sitting between them. The CDR3 runs to 17 residues. The CDR3 is CASSRNLGAAGYNEQFF. The CDR3 DNA reads TGTGCCAGCAGCCGGAACCTCGGGGCCGCCGGGTACAATGAGCAGTTCTTC.

The rearrangement joins TRBV15 to TRBJ2-2; 8 bases align to TRBD2. V lost 5 bases and J lost 7; bases outside the gene matches: 6. CDR1 and CDR2 (germline): LNHNV, YYDKDF (reference sequence). The CDR3 extends over 14 amino acids. CDR3 sequence: CATSPERGNGELFF. CDR3 bases: TGTGCCACCAGCCCAGAGCGGGGGAACGGGGAGCTGTTTTTT. The variable domain in full, completed from reference TRBV15 and TRBJ2-2, reads DAMVIQNPRYQVTQFGKPVTLSCSQTLNHNVMYWYQQKSSQAPKLLFHYYDKDFNNEADTPDNFQSRRPNTSFCFLDIRSPGLGDTAMYLCATSPERGNGELFFGEGSRLTVL.

This clone was counted between two and nine times. The chain is built from TRBV6-5 and TRBJ2-2, with D unresolved. The germline gives CDR1 MNHEY, CDR2 SVGAGI. This CDR3 is 14 amino acids long. Trimming removed 10 bases at V and 4 bases at J, with 16 bases between. The chain's CDR3 is CAISTEEPTGELFF. As DNA, the CDR3 is TGTGCCATCAGCACCGAGGAGCCCACCGGGGAGCTGTTTTTT.

With regard to this clone: Mismatch with germline at one junction end may stem from a read error. The rearrangement uses TRBV28 and TRBJ1-1; 8 bases match TRBD1. This CDR3 spans 13 amino acids. In germline, CDR1 is MDHEN, CDR2 SYDVKM. The CDR3 nucleotides read TGTGCCAGCAGACCCACAGGGGGTTGGAAGCGCACCTTT. Translated: CASRPTGGWKRTF.

Concerning this clone: Mismatch with germline at one junction end may stem from a read error. The CDR3 spells CASSPRTEELFF. The CDR3 DNA reads as TGTGCCAGCAGTCCTCGCACCGAGGAGCTGTTTTTT. The J gene is TRBJ2-2, the V gene TRBV6-5; D unclear. The CDR3 sequence is 12 residues long. Germline V gives CDR1 MNHEY, CDR2 SVGAGI.

This clone was recorded a few times. The chain employs TRBV7-9 and TRBJ2-7; D perhaps matches TRBD2 (5 bases). This CDR3 has 15 amino acids. Deletions cut 1 base from V and 3 bases from J, with 13 bases between. In germline, CDR1 is SEHNR, CDR2 FQNEAQ (reference sequence). In DNA, the CDR3 is TGTGCCAGCAGCTTAGAGGCTAGCAGCCGCTACGAGCAGTACTTC. It specifies CASSLEASSRYEQYF. Drawing the rest from reference TRBV7-9 and TRBJ2-7, the complete variable domain is DTGVSQNPRHKITKRGQNVTFRCDPISEHNRLYWYRQTLGQGPEFLTYFQNEAQLEKSRLLSDRFSAERPKGSFSTLEIQRTEQGDSAMYLCASSLEASSRYEQYFGPGTRLTVT.

V and J are TRBV5-1 and TRBJ1-5, with no clear D. This CDR3 comprises 13 residues. Per the germline V gene, CDR1 is SGHRS and CDR2 is YFSETQ. Trimming left V 5 bases short and J 7 bases short, with 13 bases between. CDR3 sequence (DNA): TGCGCCAGCAGGGCCGCCTTAGGCCAGCCCCAGCATTTT. The encoded protein is CASRAALGQPQHF.